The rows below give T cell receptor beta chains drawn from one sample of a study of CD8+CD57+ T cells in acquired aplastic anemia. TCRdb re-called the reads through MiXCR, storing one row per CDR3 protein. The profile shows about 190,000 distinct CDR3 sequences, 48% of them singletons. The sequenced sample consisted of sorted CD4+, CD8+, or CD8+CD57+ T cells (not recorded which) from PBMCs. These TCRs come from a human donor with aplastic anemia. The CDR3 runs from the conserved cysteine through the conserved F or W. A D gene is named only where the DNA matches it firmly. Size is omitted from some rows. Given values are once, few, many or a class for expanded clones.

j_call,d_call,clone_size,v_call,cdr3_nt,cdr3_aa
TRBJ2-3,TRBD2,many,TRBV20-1,TGCAGTGCTAGTACTTTAGCGGGGGCGGGAGATACGCAGTATTTT,CSASTLAGAGDTQYF
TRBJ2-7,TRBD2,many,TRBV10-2,TGCGCCAGCGGTTCTGGTCTAGCGGGGTACTACGAGCAGTACTTC,CASGSGLAGYYEQYF
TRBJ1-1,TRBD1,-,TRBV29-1,TGCAGAGCGGGACAGGGGAGTGGTGAAGCTTTCTTT,CRAGQGSGEAFF
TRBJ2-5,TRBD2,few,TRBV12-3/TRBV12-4,TGTGCCAGCAGTTTCGGGCTAGCGGGCACCCAAGAGACCCAGTACTTC,CASSFGLAGTQETQYF
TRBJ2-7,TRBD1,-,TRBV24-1,TGTGCCACCAGTGACGCGGGACAGGGGGCCTACGAGCAGTACTTC,CATSDAGQGAYEQYF
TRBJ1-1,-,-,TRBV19,TGTGCCAGTAGTATCGGTACCAGGGGCAGGACTGAAGCTTTCTTT,CASSIGTRGRTEAFF
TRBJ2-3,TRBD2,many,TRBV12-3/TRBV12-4,TGTGCCAGCAGTTTCGGGACTAGCGGGGGGGGAGATACGCAGTATTTT,CASSFGTSGGGDTQYF
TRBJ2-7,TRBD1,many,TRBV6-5,TGTGCCAGCAGTTCCCCCCACCCGTGGGACAGTCCTTCCCACGAGCAGTACTTC,CASSSPHPWDSPSHEQYF
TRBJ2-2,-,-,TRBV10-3,TGTGCCAGCACCGGCGCCGGGGGCGGGGAGCTGTTTTTT,CASTGAGGGELFF
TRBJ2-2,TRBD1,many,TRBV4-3,TGCGCCAGCAGCAGGGGGACAGCGAACACCGGGGAGCTGTTTTTT,CASSRGTANTGELFF
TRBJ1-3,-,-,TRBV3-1,TGTGCCAGCAGCCGAGGGGGCTCTGGAAACACCATATATTTT,CASSRGGSGNTIYF
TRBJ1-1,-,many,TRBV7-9,TGTGCCAGCGGAGTACAGGGAGTACTAGCTTTCTTT,CASGVQGVLAFF
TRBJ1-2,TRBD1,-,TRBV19,TGTGCCAGTAGTCGGACAGGGGTCGACTATGGCTACACCTTC,CASSRTGVDYGYTF
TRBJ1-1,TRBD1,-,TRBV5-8,TGTGCCAGCAGCTTGGTCTACAGGGGGCTCGACACTGAAGCTTTCTTT,CASSLVYRGLDTEAFF
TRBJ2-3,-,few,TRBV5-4,TGTGCCAGCAGTCGGGACGCAGATACGCAGTATTTT,CASSRDADTQYF
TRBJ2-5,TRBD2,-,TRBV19,TGTGCCAGTAGGCGACTAGCGGAAGAGACCCAGTACTTC,CASRRLAEETQYF
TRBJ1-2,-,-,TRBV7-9,TGTGCCAGCAGCTTACGGCTACAGGACTATGGCTACACCTTC,CASSLRLQDYGYTF
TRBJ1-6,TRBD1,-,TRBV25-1,TGTGCCAGCAGTGTGGGACAGCGGCATTCACCCCTCCACTTT,CASSVGQRHSPLHF
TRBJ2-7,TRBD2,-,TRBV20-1,TGCAGTGCTAGAGGACTAGCATCCCATGAGCAGTACTTC,CSARGLASHEQYF
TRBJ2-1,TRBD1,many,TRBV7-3,TGTGCCAGCAGCCTCACCCCAGGGGGTGAGCAGTTCTTC,CASSLTPGGEQFF
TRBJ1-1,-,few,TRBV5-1,TGCGCCATCAGCGTGAATTCTCAGGGTTGGGACACTGAAGCTTTCTTT,CAISVNSQGWDTEAFF
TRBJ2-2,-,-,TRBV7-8,TGTGCCAGCAGCTTAGTAGGCACCTGGGAGCTGTTTTTT,CASSLVGTWELFF
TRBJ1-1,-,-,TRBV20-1,TGCAGTGCGCCCGAATACGGGGGAGGCACTGAAGCTTTCTTT,CSAPEYGGGTEAFF
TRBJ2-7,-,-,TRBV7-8,TGTGCCAGCAGCTTAGCGGCGCTTCCTGGGGCCTACGAGCAGTACTTC,CASSLAALPGAYEQYF
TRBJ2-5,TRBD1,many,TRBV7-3,TGTGCCAGCAGCCCCGGGACAGGGGAAGAGACCCAGTACTTC,CASSPGTGEETQYF
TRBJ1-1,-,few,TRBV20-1,TGCAGTGCCCCTCGGGACACTGAAGCTTTCTTT,CSAPRDTEAFF
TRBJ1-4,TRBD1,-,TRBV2,TGTGCCAGCAATCGACAGGGGTCGAGGGATGAAAAACTGTTTTTT,CASNRQGSRDEKLFF
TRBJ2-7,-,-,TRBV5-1,TGCGCCAGCAGCCCGGGACTCAACGTCTACGAGCAGTACTTC,CASSPGLNVYEQYF
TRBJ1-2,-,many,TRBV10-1,TGCGCCAGCATAGGCTGGCAGGGAAATGGCTACACCTTC,CASIGWQGNGYTF
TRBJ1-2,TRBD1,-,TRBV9,TGTGCCAGCAGCGTAGAGGTGGGAGCAGGGGGTTATGGCTACACCTTC,CASSVEVGAGGYGYTF
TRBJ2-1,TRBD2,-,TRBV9,TGTGCCAGCAGCGTAGGAGGTAGCGGGCACTACAATGAGCAGTTCTTC,CASSVGGSGHYNEQFF
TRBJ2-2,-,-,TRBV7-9,TGTGCCAGCAGCTTCTCAGTTGCCGGGGAGCTGTTTTTT,CASSFSVAGELFF
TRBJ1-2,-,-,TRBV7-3,TGTGCCAGCAGCATAGACGGAGCCAGTTTCAATAATGGCTACACCTTC,CASSIDGASFNNGYTF
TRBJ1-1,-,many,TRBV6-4,TGTGCCAGCAGTAACGCCCTGAACACTGAAGCTTTCTTT,CASSNALNTEAFF
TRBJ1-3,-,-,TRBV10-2,TGCGCCAGCAGTCAGGGTTATTCTGGAAACACCATATATTTT,CASSQGYSGNTIYF
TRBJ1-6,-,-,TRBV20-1,TGCAGTGTAGGCCGGGACGATTATTCACCCCTCCACTTT,CSVGRDDYSPLHF
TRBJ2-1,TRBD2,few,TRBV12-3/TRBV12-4,TGTGCCAGCAGTTTAGTAGTAGCGGGGATTGAGCAGTTCTTC,CASSLVVAGIEQFF
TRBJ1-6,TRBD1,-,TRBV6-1,TGTGCCAGCACCACCCGGGACAGGGAAGGTTCACCCCTCCACTTT,CASTTRDREGSPLHF
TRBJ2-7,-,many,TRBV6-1,TGTGCCAGCAGACTTCGGTGGAACGGAACCTACGAGCAGTACTTC,CASRLRWNGTYEQYF
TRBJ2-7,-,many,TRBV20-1,TGCAGTGCTATCGGTCTAGCGAGTACCCTATCGAGGGAGCAGTACTTC,CSAIGLASTLSREQYF
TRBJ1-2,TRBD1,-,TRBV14,TGTGCCAGCAGCCAATTAGCCACAGGGGGAAGCTATGGCTACACCTTC,CASSQLATGGSYGYTF
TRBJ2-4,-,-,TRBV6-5,TGTGCCAGCAGTTACTCGTCGGGCCCGGGACTCCTGTACTTC,CASSYSSGPGLLYF
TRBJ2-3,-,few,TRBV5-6,TGTGCCAGCAGCTTGGGTCTCAGGGGAAGCACAGATACGCAGTATTTT,CASSLGLRGSTDTQYF
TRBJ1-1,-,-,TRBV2,TGTGCCAGCAGCGTAACAGTTGGGAACACTGAAGCTTTCTTT,CASSVTVGNTEAFF
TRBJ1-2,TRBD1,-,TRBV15,TGTGCCACCAGTTTTCCCGGGACAGGCGACTATGGCTACACCTTC,CATSFPGTGDYGYTF
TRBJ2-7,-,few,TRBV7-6,TGTGCCAGCAGCGCGAACGGACGGGCGCTGCTCGGGGAGCAGTACTTC,CASSANGRALLGEQYF